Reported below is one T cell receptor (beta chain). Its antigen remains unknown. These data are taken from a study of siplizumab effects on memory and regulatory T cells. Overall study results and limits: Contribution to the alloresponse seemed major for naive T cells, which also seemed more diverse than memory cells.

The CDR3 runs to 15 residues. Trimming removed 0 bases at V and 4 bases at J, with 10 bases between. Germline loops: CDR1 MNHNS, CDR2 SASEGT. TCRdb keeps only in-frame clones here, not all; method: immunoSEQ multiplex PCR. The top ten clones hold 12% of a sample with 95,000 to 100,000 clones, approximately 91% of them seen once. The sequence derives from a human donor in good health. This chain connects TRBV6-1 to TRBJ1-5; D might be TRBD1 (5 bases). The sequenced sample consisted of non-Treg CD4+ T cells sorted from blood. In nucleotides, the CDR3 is TGTGCCAGCAGTGAAGCGACAGCTAGGAATCAGCCCCAGCATTTT. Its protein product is CASSEATARNQPQHF.